This paragraph reports one TCR beta chain. Antigen specificity is unknown. The source of the sample is a study of OX40 agonist ivuxolimab in advanced cancers. As for the study in general: Head and neck, renal cell, melanoma or hepatocellular carcinoma were the cancers that dose-escalation patients had. Study conclusions and caveats: CD8+ T cells showed, on average, more clonal expansion than CD4+ cells. The study found among the lowest clonal expansion in partial responders at 0.1-3.0 mg/kg.

Some clones are missing from TCRdb's copy, which holds only in-frame ones; the method was immunoSEQ multiplex PCR. The profile covers approximately 90,000 clones, with over 85% appearing a single time and under 0.8% taken by the ten largest. The CDR3 consists of 15 residues. The germline gives CDR1 LGHNA, CDR2 YNFKEQ. V was clipped by 0 bases and J by 0 bases, with 6 bases between them. The receptor comes from an adult with an advanced solid tumor such as melanoma, head and neck, liver or kidney cancer. The V and J genes are TRBV4-2 and TRBJ1-3, with D hard to call. The sequencing here drew on CD4+ or CD8+ T cells sorted from blood, taken in a trial of the OX40 agonist ivuxolimab. The CDR3 nucleotides read TGTGCCAGCAGCCAAGATTTGGTCTCTGGAAACACCATATATTTT. Its protein product is CASSQDLVSGNTIYF.